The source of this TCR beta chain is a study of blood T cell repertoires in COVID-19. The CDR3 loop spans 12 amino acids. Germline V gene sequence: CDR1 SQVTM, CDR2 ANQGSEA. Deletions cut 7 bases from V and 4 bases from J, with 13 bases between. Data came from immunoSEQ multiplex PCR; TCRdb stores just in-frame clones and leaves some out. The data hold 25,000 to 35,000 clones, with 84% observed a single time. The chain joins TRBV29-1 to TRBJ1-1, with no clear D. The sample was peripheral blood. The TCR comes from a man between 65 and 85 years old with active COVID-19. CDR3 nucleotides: TGCAGCGGCCAGTCCGGGAGCACTGAAGCTTTCTTT. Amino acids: CSGQSGSTEAFF.